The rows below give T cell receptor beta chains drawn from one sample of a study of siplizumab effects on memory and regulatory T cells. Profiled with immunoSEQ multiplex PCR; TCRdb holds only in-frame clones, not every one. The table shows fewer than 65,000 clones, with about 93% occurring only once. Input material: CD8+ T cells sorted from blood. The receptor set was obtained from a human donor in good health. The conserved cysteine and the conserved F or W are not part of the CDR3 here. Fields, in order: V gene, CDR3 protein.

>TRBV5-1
ASAGDGSYEQY
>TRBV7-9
ASPSSSSLGLSNTGELF
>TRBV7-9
ASSITSGTSIYNEQF
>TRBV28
GVGLFGNEQY
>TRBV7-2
ASSLLEAGATYEQY
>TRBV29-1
SASGEGAEAF
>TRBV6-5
ASSLAGTGTDTQY
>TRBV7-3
ASSLAGQGTGNTEAF
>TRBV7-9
ASSHRDATYEQY
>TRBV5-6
ASSLGGQNTEAF
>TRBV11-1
ASSYATNGELF
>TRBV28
ASSLFAGSGTDTQY
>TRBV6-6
ASSYSAPGANVLT
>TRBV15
ATSREFGSSPNEQF
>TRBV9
ASNGGDFYNEQF
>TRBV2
ASSEDISSYEQY
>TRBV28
ASIEGVWNSPLH
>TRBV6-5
ASSYSPQGGTQY
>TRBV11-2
ASSWGRRTGDNEQF
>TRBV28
ASRMTGRLNQPQH
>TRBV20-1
SARDYNEQF
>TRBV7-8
ASSPKGGARAKNIQY
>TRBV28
ASTIDRGELGEQY
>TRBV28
ASSFRAGVYNEQF
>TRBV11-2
ASSHRGGRDLYEQY
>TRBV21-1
ASSKGRLAGSTDTQY
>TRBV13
ASSLRIGGWGAGNTIY
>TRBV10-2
ASSPALYEQY
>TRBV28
ASTTGPTDEQF
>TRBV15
ATKGDLAGETQY
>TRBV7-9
ASSSDTGPLNGYT
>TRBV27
ASSPTSMTYSTYEQY
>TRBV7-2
ASSPLASYNEQF
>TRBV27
ASSLWERESYNEQF
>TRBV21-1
ARDRDSYEQY
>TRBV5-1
ASSLIGSGTEAF
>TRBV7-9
ASSHRDSGQNIQY
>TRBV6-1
ASSSASLYNIQY
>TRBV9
ASNLGGNTEAF
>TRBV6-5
ASSPGGNEQF
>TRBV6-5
ASSYNGNYGYT
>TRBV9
ASSVEAGRLGYT
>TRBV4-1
ASSQAEGNEKLF
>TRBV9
ASSGGSWELF
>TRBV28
ASADGNYGYT
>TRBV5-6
ASSLDYRDRADEQY
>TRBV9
ASSARDSHSGNTIY
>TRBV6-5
ASTRLNSNQPQH
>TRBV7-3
ASSGTGGTDTQY
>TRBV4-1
ASSPHRRGEPGT
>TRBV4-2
ASSQGLAGAYEQY
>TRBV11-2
ASRSSGSHNEQF
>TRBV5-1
ASSLRGYSTDTQY
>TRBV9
ASSGTGPEGYGYT
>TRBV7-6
ASSPTDTSNQPQH
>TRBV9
ASSPGAGELF
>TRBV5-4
ASSHRDTQPDTQY
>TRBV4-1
ASSLAGADYEQY
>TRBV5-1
ASSPGRGRNTEAF
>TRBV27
ASSFARENTEAF